The source of this T cell receptor beta chain is a study of control samples from healthy donors and cancer patients. The repertoire was sequenced with immunoSEQ multiplex PCR; TCRdb's copy has only in-frame clones and lacks some. Here the sample spans 140,000 or so clones, about 89% being singletons. The origin of this receptor is a man younger than 40 in good health. Sequences were obtained from blood.

The CDR3 sequence is CASSRTGDSNQPQHF. In DNA, the CDR3 is TGTGCCAGCAGTCGAACAGGGGATAGCAATCAGCCCCAGCATTTT. The chain uses TRBV28 and TRBJ1-5; 7 positions agree with TRBD1. Germline loops: CDR1 MDHEN, CDR2 SYDVKM. Germline trimming cut 5 bases from V and 0 bases from J; bases unmatched to any gene: 4. The CDR3 totals 15 residues. The entire variable domain, with the rest obtained from reference TRBV28 and TRBJ1-5, is as follows: DVKVTQSSRYLVKRTGEKVFLECVQDMDHENMFWYRQDPGLGLRLIYFSYDVKMKEKGDIPEGYSVSREKKERFSLILESASTNQTSMYLCASSRTGDSNQPQHFGDGTRLSIL.